Listed here is a single T cell receptor beta chain. Antigen unknown. These data are taken from a study of response to subunit inactivated influenza vaccine. Study-level findings and limits: The authors suggested that every seasonal influenza vaccination recruits few new T cells.

A single record per CDR3 protein comes from TCRdb applying MiXCR to the RT-PCR reads. The table includes 610,000 or so distinct CDR3 sequences, less than 15% detected once. The CDR3 is 14 residues long. Germline lookup yields CDR1 SGHRS and CDR2 YFSETQ. Trimming took off 6 bases at V and 0 bases at J, with 7 bases between the two ends. The sample here was PBMCs from blood, taken about 13 days after vaccination. The clonotype was recovered from a man aged 45-65 years who received an inactivated influenza vaccine. The chain recombines TRBV5-1 with TRBJ2-6, with D possibly being TRBD1 (6 bases). DNA for the CDR3: TGCGCCAGCAAACAGGGCTCTGGGGCCAACGTCCTGACTTTC. It translates to CASKQGSGANVLTF.